Listed here are 16 T cell receptor beta chains from one sample, sequenced in a study of long-term antiretroviral therapy in people with HIV (dated by TCRdb to 2021 to 2024). The immunoSEQ hsTCRB v3.0 assay was used at survey level resolution to sequence the TRB variable region. Sourced from immuneACCESS, this table was stored by TCRdb with only in-frame sequences that have V and J called. A share of the clones is absent; for the studies checked, an unresolved V gene accounts for under half, and the remainder has no known explanation. This sample is represented by 20,000 to 25,000 clones; approximately 89% of them were singletons. 2.5% to 3.5% of the sample goes to the ten largest clones. The sequences come from unsorted PBMCs, collected around 2.7 years after starting antiretroviral therapy. The receptors come from a woman aged 45-65 years with HIV.

This clone has just a few counts. This chain links TRBV5-1 with TRBJ2-6, with a tentative D call TRBD2 (6 bases). CDR1 is SGHRS, CDR2 YFSETQ, per germline. The CDR3 is 18 residues long. V lost 3 bases and J 0 bases, leaving 16 bases between the germline ends. As DNA, the CDR3 is TGCGCCAGCAGCTCGGCGGGGACGGTAGCCTCTGGGGCCAACGTCCTGACTTTC. Translating it yields CASSSAGTVASGANVLTF.

The J gene is TRBJ2-7, the V gene TRBV19, with 10 bases fitting TRBD1. The CDR3 length is 17 residues. Germline values: CDR1 LNHDA, CDR2 SQIVND (reference sequence). V shed 6 bases, J shed 0 bases, and the junction held 11 bases outside the gene matches. The CDR3 nucleotides are TGTGCCAGTAGAACGGGGTGGGGACAGGGGTGCTCCTACGAGCAGTACTTC. It specifies CASRTGWGQGCSYEQYF.

The chain joins TRBV19 to TRBJ1-5, with TRBD1 as a possible D gene (5 bases). This CDR3 has 13 amino acids. The V end was cut by 8 bases, the J end by 1 base, with 9 bases between. Germline V CDR1 and CDR2: LNHDA, SQIVND (reference sequence). This CDR3 is CASGGGSNQPQHF. CDR3 DNA sequence: TGTGCCAGTGGTGGGGGGAGCAATCAGCCCCAGCATTTT.

The chain couples TRBV7-9 to TRBJ2-5, with D uncertain. This CDR3 is 12 amino acids long. Looked up from germline, CDR1 is SEHNR and CDR2 is FQNEAQ (reference sequence). Trimming left V 5 bases short and J 5 bases short, with 9 bases between. The CDR3 DNA sequence: TGTGCCAGCAGCCCAGTGAGGGAGACCCAGTACTTC. The encoded protein is CASSPVRETQYF.

This clone has more than one count but fewer than ten. The chain couples TRBV11-2 to TRBJ2-3; no reliable D call. Trimming shortened V by 7 bases and J by 1 base, and 9 bases separated the two germline ends. There are 13 residues in the CDR3. CDR1 SGHAT and CDR2 FQNNGV come from the germline V gene. CDR3 in amino acids: CASTFTGTDTQYF. The DNA of the CDR3 is TGTGCCAGCACCTTTACAGGCACAGATACGCAGTATTTT.

This chain links TRBV5-1 with TRBJ2-1; 10 nucleotides agree with TRBD1. This CDR3 has 15 amino acids. J lost 3 bases, V lost 2 bases, and 2 bases had no gene match. CDR1 is SGHRS and CDR2 is YFSETQ in the germline V gene. CDR3 nucleotide sequence: TGCGCCAGCAGCTTTGGGACAGGGGACTACAATGAGCAGTTCTTC. Translating it yields CASSFGTGDYNEQFF.

This chain links TRBV7-2 with TRBJ2-7; no reliable D call. The CDR3 is 14 amino acids. Germline loops: CDR1 SGHTA, CDR2 FQGNSA. Trimming took off 4 bases at V and 2 bases at J, with 12 bases between the two ends. DNA of the CDR3: TGTGCCAGCAGCTACCCCGGCGGCACCTACGAGCAGTACTTC. Protein product: CASSYPGGTYEQYF.

This chain connects TRBV4-1 to TRBJ2-7; 8 bases map to TRBD1. Trimming cost V 1 base and J 6 bases; bases outside gene matches: 2. The length of the CDR3 is 13 residues. The V gene's germline CDR1 is MGHRA and CDR2 YSYEKL. CDR3 DNA sequence: TGCGCCAGCAGCCAAGGACAGGGGACCGAGCAGTACTTC. Amino acids: CASSQGQGTEQYF.

The genes are TRBV7-6 and TRBJ2-3, with D possibly being TRBD2 (5 bases). This CDR3 has 15 residues. Trimming took off 1 base at V and 4 bases at J, with 12 bases between the two ends. Germline V gene sequence: CDR1 SGHVS, CDR2 FNYEAQ. CDR3 nucleotides: TGTGCCAGCAGCTTAGTCCCCAGCGGCGCAGATACGCAGTATTTT. Amino acid sequence: CASSLVPSGADTQYF.

The rearrangement joins TRBV5-8 to TRBJ1-2, with TRBD1 matching 8 bases. From germline, CDR1 is SGHTS and CDR2 YDEGEE. With V trimmed by 3 bases and J by 0 bases, 4 bases remained unmatched. This CDR3 has 15 residues. The CDR3 sequence: CASSYGDRPNYGYTF. DNA of the CDR3: TGTGCCAGCAGCTACGGGGACAGGCCTAACTATGGCTACACCTTC.

The CDR3 protein is CASSLHQGNTEAFF. The DNA for the CDR3 is TGTGCCAGCAGCTTACATCAGGGGAACACTGAAGCTTTCTTT. V and J are TRBV7-3 and TRBJ1-1; a possible D gene is TRBD1 (5 bases). Germline CDR1 and CDR2: SGHTA and FQGTGA. The CDR3 spans 14 residues. Trimming removed 2 bases from V and 1 base from J, with 8 bases in between. Full variable domain (outside the CDR3, taken from reference TRBV7-3 and TRBJ1-1): GAGVSQTPSNKVTEKGKYVELRCDPISGHTALYWYRQSLGQGPEFLIYFQGTGAADDSGLPNDRFFAVRPEGSVSTLKIQRTERGDSAVYLCASSLHQGNTEAFFGQGTRLTVV.

This rearrangement joins TRBV7-6 to TRBJ2-7; D may be TRBD1 (7 bases). Germline CDR1 and CDR2: SGHVS and FNYEAQ. The CDR3 is made up of 14 amino acids. The V gene lost 5 bases and the J gene lost 0 bases, with 11 bases spanning the gap. DNA for the CDR3: TGTGCCAGCAGCCCGCGGGACAGCTCCTACGAGCAGTACTTC. Translating gives CASSPRDSSYEQYF.

This rearrangement joins TRBV18 to TRBJ1-5, with 7 positions matching TRBD1. This CDR3 contains 15 residues. Germline V lookup: CDR1 KGHSH, CDR2 LQKENI. The V gene end was trimmed by 6 bases and the J gene end by 2 bases; junction bases not matched to a gene: 7. Written as DNA, the CDR3 is TGTGCCAGCTCGTCAAACACAGGGGGCAATCAGCCCCAGCATTTT. Its translation: CASSSNTGGNQPQHF.

CDR3 DNA: TGTGCCATCAGTGTTGAGCAGGTACCGAACACCGGGGAGCTGTTTTTT. It is translated as CAISVEQVPNTGELFF. The chain uses TRBV10-3 and TRBJ2-2, with no clear D. This CDR3 is 16 amino acids long. In germline, CDR1 is ENHRY, CDR2 SYGVKD. The germline V and J ends were trimmed by 4 bases and 0 bases, with 12 bases remaining between them.

This chain joins TRBV7-8 and TRBJ2-5, with 9 bases lining up with TRBD2. CDR3 length: 14 residues. Germline V lookup: CDR1 SGHVS, CDR2 FQNEAQ. Losses at the gene ends were 11 bases for V and 3 bases for J; bases not matched to a gene: 10. CDR3 protein: CAGGEREVKETQYF. The CDR3 nucleotides read TGTGCCGGGGGGGAGCGGGAGGTAAAAGAGACCCAGTACTTC.

The J gene is TRBJ2-7, the V gene TRBV7-9; D might be TRBD1 (5 bases). CDR3 length equals 15 residues. V lost 7 bases and J lost 3, with 19 bases in between. Germline lookup yields CDR1 SEHNR and CDR2 FQNEAQ (reference sequence). CDR3 sequence reads: CASNLQGLNNYEQYF. The CDR3, as DNA: TGTGCCAGCAATCTGCAGGGTCTGAATAACTACGAGCAGTACTTC.